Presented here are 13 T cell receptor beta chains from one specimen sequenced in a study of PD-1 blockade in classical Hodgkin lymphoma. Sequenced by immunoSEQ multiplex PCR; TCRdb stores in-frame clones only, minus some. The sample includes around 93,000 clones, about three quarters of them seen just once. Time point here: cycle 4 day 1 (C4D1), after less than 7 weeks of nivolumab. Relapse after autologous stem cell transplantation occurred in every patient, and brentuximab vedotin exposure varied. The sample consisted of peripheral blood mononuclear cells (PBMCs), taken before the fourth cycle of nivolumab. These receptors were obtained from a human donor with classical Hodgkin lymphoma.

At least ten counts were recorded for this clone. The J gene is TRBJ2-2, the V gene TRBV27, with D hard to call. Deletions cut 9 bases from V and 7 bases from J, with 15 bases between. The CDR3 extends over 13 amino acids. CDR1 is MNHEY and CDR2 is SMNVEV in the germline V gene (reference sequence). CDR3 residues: CARFISGVGELFF. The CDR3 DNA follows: TGTGCCAGGTTCATCTCGGGCGTCGGGGAGCTGTTTTTT.

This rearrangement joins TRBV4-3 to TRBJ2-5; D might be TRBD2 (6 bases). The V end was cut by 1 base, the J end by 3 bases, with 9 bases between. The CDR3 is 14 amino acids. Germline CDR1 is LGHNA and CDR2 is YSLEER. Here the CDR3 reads CASSQVRREETQYF. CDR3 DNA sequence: TGCGCCAGCAGCCAAGTCAGGAGGGAAGAGACCCAGTACTTC.

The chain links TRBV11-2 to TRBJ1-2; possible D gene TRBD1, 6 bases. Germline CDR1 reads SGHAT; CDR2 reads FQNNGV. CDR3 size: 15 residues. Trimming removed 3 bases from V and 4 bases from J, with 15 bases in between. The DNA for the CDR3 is TGTGCCAGCAGCTTCTCCCAGGGGAGTGGCTATGGCTACACCTTC. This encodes CASSFSQGSGYGYTF.

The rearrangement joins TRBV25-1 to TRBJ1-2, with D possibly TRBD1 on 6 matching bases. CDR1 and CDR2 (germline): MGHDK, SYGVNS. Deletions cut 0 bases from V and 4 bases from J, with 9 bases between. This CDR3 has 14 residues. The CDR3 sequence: CASSEYPGAYGYTF. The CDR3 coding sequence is TGTGCCAGCAGTGAATATCCAGGGGCCTATGGCTACACCTTC.

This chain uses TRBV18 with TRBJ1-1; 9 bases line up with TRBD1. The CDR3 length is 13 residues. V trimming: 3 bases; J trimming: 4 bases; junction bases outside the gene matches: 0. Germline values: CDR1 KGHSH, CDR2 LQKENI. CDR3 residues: CASSPDRGTEAFF. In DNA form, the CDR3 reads TGTGCCAGCTCACCGGACAGGGGCACTGAAGCTTTCTTT. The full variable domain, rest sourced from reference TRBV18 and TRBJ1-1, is NAGVMQNPRHLVRRRGQEARLRCSPMKGHSHVYWYRQLPEEGLKFMVYLQKENIIDESGMPKERFSAEFPKEGPSILRIQQVVRGDSAAYFCASSPDRGTEAFFGQGTRLTVV.

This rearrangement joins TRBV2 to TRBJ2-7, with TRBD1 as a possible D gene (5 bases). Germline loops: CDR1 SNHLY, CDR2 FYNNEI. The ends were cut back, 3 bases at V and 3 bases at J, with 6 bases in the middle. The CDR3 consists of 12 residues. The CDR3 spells CASSDDSYEQYF. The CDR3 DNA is TGTGCCAGCAGTGACGACAGCTACGAGCAGTACTTC.

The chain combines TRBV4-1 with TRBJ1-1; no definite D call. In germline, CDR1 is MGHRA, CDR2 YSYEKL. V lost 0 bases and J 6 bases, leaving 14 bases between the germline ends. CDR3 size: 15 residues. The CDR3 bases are TGCGCCAGCAGCCAAGATCCTAGTTGGTTGGCTGAAGCTTTCTTT. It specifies CASSQDPSWLAEAFF.

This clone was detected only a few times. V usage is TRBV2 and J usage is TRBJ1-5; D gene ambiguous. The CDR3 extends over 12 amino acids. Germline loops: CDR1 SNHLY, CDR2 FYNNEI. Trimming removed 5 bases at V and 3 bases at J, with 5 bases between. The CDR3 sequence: CASSYTNQPQHF. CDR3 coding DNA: TGTGCCAGCAGTTACACCAATCAGCCCCAGCATTTT. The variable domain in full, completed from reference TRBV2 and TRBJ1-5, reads EPEVTQTPSHQVTQMGQEVILRCVPISNHLYFYWYRQILGQKVEFLVSFYNNEISEKSEIFDDQFSVERPDGSNFTLKIRSTKLEDSAMYFCASSYTNQPQHFGDGTRLSIL.

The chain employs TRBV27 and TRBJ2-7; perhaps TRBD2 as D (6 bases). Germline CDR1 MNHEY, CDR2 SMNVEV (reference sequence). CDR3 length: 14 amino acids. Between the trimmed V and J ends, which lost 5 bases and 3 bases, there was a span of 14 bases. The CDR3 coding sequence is TGTGCCAGCAGTGGGGACGGGGGAAACTACGAGCAGTACTTC. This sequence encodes CASSGDGGNYEQYF.

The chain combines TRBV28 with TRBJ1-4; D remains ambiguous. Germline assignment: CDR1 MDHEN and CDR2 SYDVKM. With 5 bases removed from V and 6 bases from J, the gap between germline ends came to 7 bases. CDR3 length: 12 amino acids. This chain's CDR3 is CASSRTDEKLFF. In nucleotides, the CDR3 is TGTGCCAGCAGTCGCACAGATGAAAAACTGTTTTTT.

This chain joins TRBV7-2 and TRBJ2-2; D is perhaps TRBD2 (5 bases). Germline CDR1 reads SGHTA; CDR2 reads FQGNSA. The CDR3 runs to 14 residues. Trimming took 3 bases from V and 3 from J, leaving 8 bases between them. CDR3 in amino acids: CASSFVGDTGELFF. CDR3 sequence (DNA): TGTGCCAGCAGCTTCGTCGGGGACACCGGGGAGCTGTTTTTT.

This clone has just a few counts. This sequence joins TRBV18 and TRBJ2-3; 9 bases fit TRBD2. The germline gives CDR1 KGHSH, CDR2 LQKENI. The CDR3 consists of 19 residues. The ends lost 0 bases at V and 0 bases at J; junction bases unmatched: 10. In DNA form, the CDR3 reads TGTGCCAGCTCACCACCGGTGGCGGGGGGGCATGATAGCACAGATACGCAGTATTTT. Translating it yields CASSPPVAGGHDSTDTQYF.

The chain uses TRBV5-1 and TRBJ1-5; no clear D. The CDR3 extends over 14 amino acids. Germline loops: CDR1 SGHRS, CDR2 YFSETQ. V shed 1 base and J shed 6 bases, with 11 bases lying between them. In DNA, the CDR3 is TGCGCCAGCAGCTTGAGGGAGGGAGGTCAGCCCCAGCATTTT. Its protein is CASSLREGGQPQHF.